This T cell receptor (beta chain) was captured in a study of cytomegalovirus exposure and HLA in healthy donors listed by TCRdb under 2017. As for the study more broadly: According to a later analysis, the 120 or so validation repertoires were produced on the same platform as the 666 repertoires of the first cohort. The study combined high-throughput TCR immunosequencing, statistical association of individual TCRs with disease status, and machine learning to predict cytomegalovirus infection status. The study aimed to test whether cataloging public T cell receptors could reveal signatures of past pathogen exposure. Besides the first cohort of approximately 670 subjects, a separate validation cohort made up of roughly 120 different subjects was used. The research as a whole found: The authors suggested that the approach could potentially be generalized to other disease states and immunological phenotypes. Three of the identified cytomegalovirus-associated TCR beta chains were confirmed in vitro to be specific for cytomegalovirus antigens. While some public TCRs were present in many individuals, most TCR sequences turned up only very rarely across donors. The classifier was reported to diagnose cytomegalovirus status with high specificity and sensitivity in both the original and validation cohorts. A total of fewer than 200 TCR beta chains were listed by the study as associated with cytomegalovirus. Subsequent analysis determined that TCRs grouped into clusters in the first cohort also showed a tendency toward co-occurrence across the 120 or so validation repertoires, and 85% to 95% of cluster scores exceeded 0. A later analysis lacked HLA typing for the validation cohort, so it scored co-occurrence in that cohort across all 110 or so repertoires.

Library creation used the immunoSEQ multiplex PCR assay. From the authors' description of their analysis: To diagnose cytomegalovirus status from the catalog of TCR beta chain sequences, a statistical classification framework was built. Entries here come from immuneACCESS through TCRdb and include only in-frame sequences with V and J called. Some clones fail to appear in such tables; in the studies checked, an unresolved V gene covers under half of the shortfall, and the cause of the remainder is unknown. V and J calls and clone size are those listed in that table; D and trimming were worked out from the DNA. The table for this sample lists approximately 130,000 clones; over 85% of them were counted only once. Roughly 2% of the sample goes to the ten largest clones. Comments on this clone: This receptor's antigen is unknown. Base qualities are missing; no much larger clone stands one base away.

The donors belonged to the validation cohort of over a hundred subjects, which was separate from the 666-subject first cohort. The CDR3 starts with the cysteine, ends with the phenylalanine, and has 13 residues. Left in the record is the CDR3 DNA by itself, 39 bases read in frame from the first base. V was cut back by 0 bases and J by 4 bases, leaving a gap of 7 bases between them. CDR1 is given as LGHNA and CDR2 as YSLEER, both from the germline V gene. The chain is encoded by TRBV4-3 joined to TRBJ2-7, with no D gene named confidently. This receptor was taken from a woman in her late teens or twenties in good health and CMV-seronegative. Sequenced material: PBMCs. The nucleotide sequence is given as TGCGCCAGCAGCCAAGAATTAGTGTACGAGCAGTACTTC. The encoded protein is CASSQELVYEQYF.